These 8 T cell receptor beta chains originate from one sample sequenced in a study of blood T cell repertoires in COVID-19. The data were produced by immunoSEQ multiplex PCR, yet TCRdb's version contains in-frame clones alone and is incomplete. The data hold 90,000 to 120,000 clones, with roughly two thirds observed a single time. The source material was peripheral blood. Receptors were obtained from a man older than 75 with acute or convalescent COVID-19.

CDR3: CASSPNRDRGWEQFF. CDR3 nucleotides: TGCGCCAGCAGCCCCAACCGGGACAGGGGATGGGAGCAGTTCTTC. This chain uses TRBV4-3 with TRBJ2-1; TRBD1 matches at 10 bases. The CDR3 runs 15 residues. Germline V CDR1 and CDR2: LGHNA, YSLEER. Trimming removed 4 bases from V and 10 bases from J; junction bases left unmatched: 10.

The chain has TRBV21-1 and TRBJ1-1. TRBV21-1 is a pseudogene segment. CDR3 length equals 21 residues. As DNA, the CDR3 is TGTGCCAGCAGCAAAGGGGGGAGGGGCAGGGTTGTGTCTAGGGCCCCGACTGAAGCTTTCTTT. Translation gives CASSKGGRGRVVSRAPTEAFF.

The chain recombines TRBV29-1 with TRBJ2-1, with D possibly matching TRBD1 (7 bases). Trimming shortened V by 4 bases and J by 8 bases, and 15 bases separated the two germline ends. In germline, CDR1 is SQVTM, CDR2 ANQGSEA. The CDR3 has 13 residues. The CDR3 DNA is TGCAGCGTTGGTCGGAGGGGGCGCGATGAGCAGTTCTTC. Protein product: CSVGRRGRDEQFF.

This chain joins TRBV5-4 and TRBJ1-4, with 7 bases identical to TRBD1. Trimming cost V 0 bases and J 7 bases; bases outside gene matches: 6. CDR3 length: 15 amino acids. The V gene's germline CDR1 is SGHNT and CDR2 YYREEE (reference sequence). For the CDR3, the DNA is TGTGCCAGCAGCTTGGAGGGGGCGCGGGGTGAAAAACTGTTTTTT. It translates to CASSLEGARGEKLFF.

The V gene is TRBV5-4, the J gene TRBJ2-5; 10 bases are a match to TRBD2. The CDR3 runs 16 residues. Trimming removed 4 bases from V and 1 base from J; junction bases left unmatched: 7. Germline CDR1 SGHNT, CDR2 YYREEE (reference sequence). The CDR3 protein is CASSARTSGLQETQYF. CDR3 bases: TGTGCCAGCAGCGCAAGGACTAGCGGTCTCCAAGAGACCCAGTACTTC.

This clone has only a few counts. The chain joins TRBV11-2 to TRBJ2-7; 7 bases line up with TRBD2. CDR1 and CDR2 from the germline V gene are SGHAT and FQNNGV. This CDR3 is built from 15 residues. Losses at the gene ends were 3 bases for V and 7 bases for J; bases not matched to a gene: 12. CDR3 amino acids: CASSLVNRAGPEQYF. The CDR3 DNA reads as TGTGCCAGCAGCTTGGTTAATCGAGCGGGACCGGAGCAGTACTTC.

V and J are TRBV6-2 or TRBV6-3 and TRBJ1-2; TRBD1 aligns across 7 bases. Per germline, CDR1 MNHEY and CDR2 SVGEGT. The CDR3 consists of 16 residues. Losses at the gene ends were 5 bases for V and 4 bases for J; bases not matched to a gene: 13. The CDR3 loop reads CASSNMNDRVSYGYTF. CDR3 DNA: TGTGCCAGCAGTAACATGAACGACAGGGTGAGCTATGGCTACACCTTC.

The chain carries TRBV15 and TRBJ1-5; D perhaps matches TRBD1 (6 bases). Trimming took off 6 bases at V and 7 bases at J, with 19 bases between the two ends. The CDR3 runs to 15 residues. Germline CDR1 LNHNV, CDR2 YYDKDF (reference sequence). CDR3 in DNA: TGTGCCACCAGACCCCCGGGGGGGCCCAGGCAGCCCCAGCATTTT. It translates to CATRPPGGPRQPQHF.